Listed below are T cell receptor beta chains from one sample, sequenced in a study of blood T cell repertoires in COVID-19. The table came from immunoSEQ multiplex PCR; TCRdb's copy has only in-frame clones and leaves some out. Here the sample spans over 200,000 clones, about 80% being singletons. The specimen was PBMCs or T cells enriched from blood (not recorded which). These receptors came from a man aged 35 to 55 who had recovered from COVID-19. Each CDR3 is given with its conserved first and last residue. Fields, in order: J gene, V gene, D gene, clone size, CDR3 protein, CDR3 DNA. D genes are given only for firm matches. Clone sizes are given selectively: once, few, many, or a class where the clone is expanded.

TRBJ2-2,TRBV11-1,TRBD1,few,CASSYDRANTGELFF,TGTGCCAGCAGCTACGACAGGGCCAACACCGGGGAGCTGTTTTTT
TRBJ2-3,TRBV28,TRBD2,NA,CASTPPPSGRGTDTQYF,TGTGCCAGCACCCCACCCCCCAGCGGGAGGGGCACAGATACGCAGTATTTT
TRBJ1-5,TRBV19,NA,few,CASSIDSDQPQHF,TGTGCCAGTAGTATAGATTCCGATCAGCCCCAGCATTTT
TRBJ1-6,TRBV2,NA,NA,CARRQADSPLHF,TGTGCCCGAAGACAGGCCGATTCACCCCTCCACTTT
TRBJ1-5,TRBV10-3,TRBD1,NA,CAISEQGVYQPQHF,TGTGCCATCAGTGAACAGGGGGTGTATCAGCCCCAGCATTTT
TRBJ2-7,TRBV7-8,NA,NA,CASSLIRYEQYF,TGTGCCAGCAGCTTAATCCGCTACGAGCAGTACTTC
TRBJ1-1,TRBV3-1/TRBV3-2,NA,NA,CASSQETELNTEAFF,TGTGCCAGCAGCCAGGAGACGGAACTGAACACTGAAGCTTTCTTT
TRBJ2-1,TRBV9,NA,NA,CASSARSASYNEQFF,TGTGCCAGCAGCGCCCGGAGCGCCTCCTACAATGAGCAGTTCTTC
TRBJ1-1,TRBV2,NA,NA,CASKNTGPPRAFF,TGTGCCAGCAAGAATACAGGGCCCCCGAGGGCTTTCTTT
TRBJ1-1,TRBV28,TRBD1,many,CASRLTSGTGAEAFF,TGTGCCAGCAGGCTAACATCCGGGACAGGGGCCGAAGCTTTCTTT
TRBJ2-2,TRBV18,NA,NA,CASSSAGGELFF,TGTGCCAGCTCATCTGCGGGCGGGGAGCTGTTTTTT
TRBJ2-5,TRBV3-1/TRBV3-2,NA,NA,CATSTAGKETQYF,TGTGCCACCTCTACGGCGGGGAAAGAGACCCAGTACTTC
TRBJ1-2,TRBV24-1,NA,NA,CATSGEDGYTF,TGTGCCACCAGTGGCGAGGATGGCTACACCTTC
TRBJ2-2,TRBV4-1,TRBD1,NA,CASSQKGQGPGELFF,TGCGCCAGCAGCCAGAAAGGACAGGGTCCCGGGGAGCTGTTTTTT
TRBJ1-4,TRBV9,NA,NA,CASSVGRGGAEKLFF,TGTGCCAGCAGCGTAGGGAGGGGGGGCGCTGAAAAACTGTTTTTT
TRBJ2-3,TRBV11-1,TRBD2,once,CASSLAKIAGEQADTQYF,TGTGCCAGCAGCTTAGCGAAGATAGCGGGGGAGCAGGCAGATACGCAGTATTTT
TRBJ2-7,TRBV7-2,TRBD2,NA,CASSLASGGQYF,TGTGCCAGCAGCTTAGCTAGCGGGGGGCAGTACTTC
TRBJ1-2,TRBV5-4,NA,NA,CASSLGEGRNYGYTF,TGTGCCAGCAGCTTGGGTGAAGGGAGGAACTATGGCTACACCTTC
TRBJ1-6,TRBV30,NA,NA,CAWTKQNNSPLHF,TGTGCCTGGACCAAACAGAATAATTCACCCCTCCACTTT
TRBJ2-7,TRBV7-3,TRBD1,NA,CASSPTRDRVHEQYF,TGTGCCAGCAGCCCCACCCGGGACAGGGTCCACGAGCAGTACTTC
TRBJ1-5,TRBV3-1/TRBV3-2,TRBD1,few,CASSLRGQGNQPQHF,TGTGCCAGCAGCCTAAGGGGGCAGGGCAATCAGCCCCAGCATTTT
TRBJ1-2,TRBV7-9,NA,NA,CASSLDLVLGGFTF,TGTGCCAGCAGCTTAGATTTAGTCTTAGGAGGTTTTACCTTC
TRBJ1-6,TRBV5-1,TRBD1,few,CASSQQGTNSPLHF,TGCGCCAGCAGCCAACAGGGGACCAATTCACCCCTCCACTTT
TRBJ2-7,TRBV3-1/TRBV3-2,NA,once,CASSRSGTYEQYF,TGTGCCAGCAGCCGTTCAGGGACCTACGAGCAGTACTTC
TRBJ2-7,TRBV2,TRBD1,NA,CASRRDSLYEQYF,TGTGCCAGCAGAAGGGACAGCCTCTACGAGCAGTACTTC
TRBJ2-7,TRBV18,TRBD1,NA,CASSRGQGNEQYF,TGTGCCAGCTCACGGGGACAGGGTAACGAGCAGTACTTC
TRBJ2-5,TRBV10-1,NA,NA,CASRDTPATSETQYF,TGCGCCAGCAGGGACACCCCGGCCACAAGCGAGACCCAGTACTTC
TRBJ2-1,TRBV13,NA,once,CASSPLGGSYNEQFF,TGTGCCAGCAGTCCTCTAGGGGGTTCCTACAATGAGCAGTTCTTC
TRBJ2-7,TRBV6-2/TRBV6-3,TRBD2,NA,CASSPGGPYEQYF,TGTGCCAGCAGTCCGGGAGGACCCTACGAGCAGTACTTC
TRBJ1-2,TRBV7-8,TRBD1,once,CASSLDRTYGYTF,TGTGCCAGCAGCTTGGACAGGACCTATGGCTACACCTTC
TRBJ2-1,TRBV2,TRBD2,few,CASSGGRGIEQFF,TGTGCCAGCAGTGGAGGGCGGGGGATTGAGCAGTTCTTC
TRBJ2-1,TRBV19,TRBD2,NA,CASSILAAIYNEQFF,TGTGCCAGTAGTATCCTAGCGGCAATCTACAATGAGCAGTTCTTC
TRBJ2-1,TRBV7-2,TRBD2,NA,CASSFSGLAAYNEQFF,TGTGCCAGCAGCTTTTCGGGACTAGCGGCCTACAATGAGCAGTTCTTC
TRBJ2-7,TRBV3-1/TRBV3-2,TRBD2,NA,CASSPRLAGDLVPYEQYF,TGTGCCAGCAGCCCTAGACTAGCGGGAGATCTTGTGCCCTACGAGCAGTACTTC
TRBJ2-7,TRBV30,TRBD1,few,CAWSGGTAYEQYF,TGTGCCTGGAGTGGGGGGACAGCATACGAGCAGTACTTC
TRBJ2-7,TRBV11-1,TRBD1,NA,CASSFGDRDDEQYF,TGTGCCAGCAGCTTTGGGGACAGGGACGACGAGCAGTACTTC
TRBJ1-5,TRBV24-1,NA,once,CATSARGGGRRDQPQHF,TGTGCCACCAGTGCCCGGGGTGGGGGCAGACGGGACCAGCCCCAGCATTTT
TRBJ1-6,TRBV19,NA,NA,CASSIAGGESSPLHF,TGTGCCAGTAGTATCGCAGGAGGCGAGAGTTCACCCCTCCACTTT
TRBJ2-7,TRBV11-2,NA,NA,CASSSLRSPYEQYF,TGTGCCAGCAGCTCCCTACGTTCCCCCTACGAGCAGTACTTC
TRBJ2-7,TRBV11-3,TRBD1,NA,CASSTGQSPYEQYF,TGTGCCAGCAGCACGGGACAGTCCCCCTACGAGCAGTACTTC
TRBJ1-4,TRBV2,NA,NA,CASSLDSQKGGKLFF,TGTGCCAGCAGCTTAGACAGCCAAAAGGGTGGAAAACTGTTTTTT
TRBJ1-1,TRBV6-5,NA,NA,CASSYSVHRSEAFF,TGTGCCAGCAGTTACTCAGTTCACAGGTCTGAAGCTTTCTTT
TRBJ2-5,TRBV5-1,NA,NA,CASSLFSERETQYF,TGCGCCAGCAGCTTGTTCAGTGAGCGAGAGACCCAGTACTTC
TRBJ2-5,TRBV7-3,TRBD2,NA,CASSLIGGGAETQYF,TGTGCCAGCAGCTTAATTGGCGGGGGGGCAGAGACCCAGTACTTC
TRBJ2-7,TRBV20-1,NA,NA,CSVGSRYEQYF,TGCAGTGTTGGATCTAGATACGAGCAGTACTTC
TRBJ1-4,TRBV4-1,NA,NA,CASSQAGSRQDEKLFF,TGCGCCAGCAGCCAAGCAGGTTCAAGACAGGATGAAAAACTGTTTTTT
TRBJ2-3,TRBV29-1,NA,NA,CSVEGGIRTDTQYF,TGCAGCGTTGAAGGCGGGATTCGCACAGATACGCAGTATTTT
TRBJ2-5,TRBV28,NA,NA,CASSPWSGRETQYF,TGTGCCAGCAGTCCCTGGTCAGGAAGAGAGACCCAGTACTTC
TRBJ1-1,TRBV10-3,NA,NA,CAISWRENTEAFF,TGTGCCATCAGTTGGAGAGAGAACACTGAAGCTTTCTTT
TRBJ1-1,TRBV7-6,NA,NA,CASSLVSSGQTEAFF,TGTGCCAGCAGCTTAGTCTCTTCAGGGCAAACTGAAGCTTTCTTT
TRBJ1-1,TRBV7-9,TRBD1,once,CASSKSLQGAAEAFF,TGTGCCAGCAGCAAGAGTCTTCAGGGGGCCGCTGAAGCTTTCTTT
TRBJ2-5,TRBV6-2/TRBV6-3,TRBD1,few,CASSYWTGEQTQYF,TGTGCCAGCAGTTACTGGACAGGGGAACAGACCCAGTACTTC
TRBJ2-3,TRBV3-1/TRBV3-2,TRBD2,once,CASSQEGRRAGRTDTQYF,TGTGCCAGCAGCCAAGAAGGGCGCCGAGCGGGGAGAACAGATACGCAGTATTTT
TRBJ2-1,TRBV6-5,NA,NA,CASSYGGGEGNYEQFF,TGTGCCAGCAGTTACGGTGGTGGAGAGGGCAATTATGAGCAGTTCTTC
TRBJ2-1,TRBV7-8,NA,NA,CASSLGGGNEQFF,TGTGCCAGCAGCTTAGGTGGCGGGAATGAGCAGTTCTTC
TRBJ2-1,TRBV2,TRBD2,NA,CASRVTSGRALNEQFF,TGTGCCAGCAGGGTGACTAGCGGGAGGGCCTTGAATGAGCAGTTCTTC
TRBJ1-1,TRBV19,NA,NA,CASRKVGAGKDTEAFF,TGTGCCAGTAGAAAAGTGGGGGCTGGCAAGGACACTGAAGCTTTCTTT
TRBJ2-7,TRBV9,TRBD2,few,CASSRSGTYEQYF,TGTGCCAGCAGCCGGAGCGGGACCTACGAGCAGTACTTC
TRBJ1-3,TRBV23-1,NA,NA,CASSPDYGLENTIYF,TGCGCCAGCAGTCCGGACTATGGCCTCGAAAACACCATATATTTT